This entry features one T cell receptor (beta chain) sequence. This clone occurred once. Its binding antigen is unknown. Within one base of it there is no much larger clone, and no base qualities were kept. TCRbeta CDR3 regions were amplified from genomic DNA by means of the immunoSEQ Assay, a bias-controlled multiplex PCR. Per the authors' processing: The number of nucleated cells in each sample was estimated from the amplification of reference gene primers within the assay. To quantify the absolute abundance of each unique TCRbeta CDR3 rearrangement, sequence reads were collapsed and filtered. Productive Simpson clonality was computed per sample as the square root of Simpson's diversity index over productive rearrangements. This immuneACCESS table, as held by TCRdb, lists in-frame sequences with V and J called but not all clones. Of the missing ones, under half trace to an unresolved V gene in checked studies; the others have no known cause. That table is the source of V, J and clone size, and D and trimming were worked out from the DNA. This sample holds approximately 150,000 clones; almost 85% were observed only once. The ten largest clones capture roughly 15% of the sample.

The collaborating institutions used their own protocols to collect whole blood in K2EDTA tubes. For TCRbeta analysis, collaborators shipped samples in one of three forms: frozen whole blood, isolated PBMCs, or DNA extracted from either of those sample types. This record belongs to a study of blood T cell repertoires in COVID-19 (dated by TCRdb to 2018 to 2021). A note on the overall study: The collaborator samples originated in the United States, Italy and Spain and spanned the acute and convalescent phases of COVID-19. The material from the prospective study consisted of cDNA or gDNA derived from T cells, B-cell-depleted T cells, or PBMCs. Samples came from the ongoing ImmuneRACE study (first 160 participants) plus 1,254 subjects from 6 global collaborators. Sample metadata almost always included a de-identified subject ID, COVID-19 status, age in years and sex. Subjects who had been exposed to COVID-19, were actively infected with it, or had recovered from it provided the deeply sampled blood TCRbeta repertoires that made up the dataset. HLA class I and class II types, where available, came from metadata supplied by the sample provider rather than from assay-based typing. The repertoires were made available in a free public database intended to serve as a resource for research on the immune response to SARS-CoV-2. Summary of the overall study and its limitations: How much clinical and demographic metadata was included differed by source and by participant, and the metadata was provided uncurated.

V is clipped by 6 bases and J by 0 bases, and the sequence between their germline boundaries is 8 bases long. CDR3 length: 14 amino acids, cysteine to phenylalanine. The DNA shown is the 42-base CDR3, in frame from base 1. CDR1 and CDR2 are read off the germline V gene (reference sequence) as LNHDA and SQIVND. Sequenced material: peripheral blood. This sequence originates from a human donor with acute or convalescent COVID-19. The donor label of this sample is uncertain. This chain is built from TRBV19 and TRBJ2-2; D gene: possibly TRBD1, on 5 matching bases. The DNA is as follows: TGTGCCAGTAGAAGGGGCTCGAACACCGGGGAGCTGTTTTTT. This yields the protein CASRRGSNTGELFF.